Listed here are 21 T cell receptor beta chains from one sample, sequenced in a study of regulatory T cells in long-lasting Graves disease. CDR3-region Arm-PCR and iRepertoire HTBI primers produced the TCR beta libraries. TCRdb re-called the multiplex PCR reads through MiXCR, storing one row per CDR3 protein. The sample yields about 350,000 distinct CDR3 sequences, under 20% seen once. Time point in this sample: newly diagnosed GD, antithyroid drugs for less than 3 months. PBMCs provided the RNA from which the TCR library was made. Another study also made use of these data, one on T cells in Graves' hyperthyroidism and ophthalmopathy.

Sequences were derived from peripheral blood mononuclear cells (PBMCs), sampled at new diagnosis, from a patient treated with antithyroid drugs. Receptors originate from a woman under 30 with Graves disease.

A few counts support this clonotype. At one of its ends the junction is not consistent with the germline gene, which may arise from a read error. V gene TRBV24-1 combines with J gene TRBJ2-5; 12 positions match TRBD1. CDR3 length: 12 residues. Germline V gene lookup returns CDR1 KGHDR and CDR2 SFDVKD. The CDR3 DNA is TGTGCCACCAGTGACCGGGACAGGGGGCGGCTCTTC. Translated, it gives CATSDRDRGRLF.

This clonotype turned up a few times. V and J are TRBV7-9 and TRBJ2-1; 7 nucleotides agree with TRBD2. The CDR3 consists of 16 residues. CDR1 SEHNR and CDR2 FQNEAQ come from the germline V gene (reference sequence). With 5 bases clipped from V and 2 bases from J, the junction kept 9 bases outside the gene matches. CDR3 DNA sequence: TGTGCCAGCAGCCCCCGAGCGGGGTTAACCTACAATGAGCAGTTCTTC. Its translation is CASSPRAGLTYNEQFF.

This clonotype was counted ten times or more. The chain is built from TRBV7-2 and TRBJ2-1, with D perhaps matching TRBD1 (6 bases). Per germline, CDR1 SGHTA and CDR2 FQGNSA. The CDR3 is 12 residues long. The V end lost 5 bases, the J end lost 10 bases, and 12 bases lay between the germline ends. The CDR3 spells CASSRSGTEQFF. CDR3 sequence (DNA): TGTGCCAGCAGCCGCTCCGGGACAGAGCAGTTCTTC.

The chain combines TRBV6-4 with TRBJ2-5; a possible D gene is TRBD1 (6 bases). Germline V lookup: CDR1 MRHNA, CDR2 SNTAGT. The CDR3 has 14 residues. V shed 8 bases and J shed 0 bases, with 13 bases lying between them. The CDR3 sequence is CASSPRDNQETQYF. In DNA, the CDR3 is TGTGCCAGCTCCCCCCGGGACAACCAAGAGACCCAGTACTTC.

J is TRBJ2-3 and V is TRBV10-3, with no clear D. V dropped 3 bases and J dropped 2 bases, with 6 bases sitting between them. The germline V gene has CDR1 ENHRY and CDR2 SYGVKD. This CDR3 spans 13 amino acids. The CDR3 reads CAISDGLTDTQYF. The CDR3 DNA is TGTGCCATCAGTGACGGGCTCACAGATACGCAGTATTTT.

This clonotype was observed at least ten times. The rearrangement uses TRBV12-3 or TRBV12-4 and TRBJ2-7; tentative D call: TRBD1 (6 bases). This CDR3 comprises 15 residues. The V end lost 8 bases, the J end lost 5 bases, and 22 bases lay between the germline ends. CDR3 sequence reads: CASRNTGTMRNEQYF. CDR3 DNA sequence: TGTGCCAGCCGTAATACCGGGACAATGAGAAACGAGCAGTACTTC.

The CDR3 here is CASSFQGTFTGELFF. Here the CDR3 DNA reads TGCGCCAGCAGCTTTCAAGGGACCTTCACCGGGGAGCTGTTTTTT. J is TRBJ2-2 and V is TRBV5-1; D possibly uses TRBD1 or TRBD2 (5 bases each). Germline assignment: CDR1 SGHRS and CDR2 YFSETQ. This CDR3 is 15 amino acids long. V dropped 2 bases and J dropped 4 bases, with 12 bases sitting between them.

This clonotype occurred many times. For the CDR3, the DNA is TGTGCCAGCAGCCTCTCTCAAGGGAACACTGAAGCTTTCTTT. It encodes CASSLSQGNTEAFF. The V call is TRBV3-1, the J call TRBJ1-1; D call uncertain. Looked up from germline, CDR1 is LGHDT and CDR2 is YNNKEL (reference sequence). The CDR3 has 14 amino acids. V lost 4 bases and J lost 1, with 10 bases in between.

A few counts support this clonotype. The chain combines TRBV6-1 with TRBJ2-1, with 11 bases that match TRBD1. The CDR3 is made up of 14 amino acids. CDR1 is MNHNS, CDR2 SASEGT, per germline. Trimming at V came to 7 bases and at J to 6 bases, leaving 5 bases not matched to a gene. CDR3 residues: CASTRDRGINEQFF. CDR3 nucleotides: TGTGCCAGCACGAGGGACAGGGGGATCAATGAGCAGTTCTTC.

This clonotype was counted between two and nine times. This sequence joins TRBV10-2 and TRBJ1-1; D gene ambiguous. Trimming stripped 5 bases from V and 2 bases from J, with 6 bases between. In germline, CDR1 is WSHSY, CDR2 SAAADI. The CDR3 totals 12 residues. Here the CDR3 DNA reads TGCGCCAGCAGTCATCTTAACACTGAAGCTTTCTTT. The encoded protein is CASSHLNTEAFF.

There are many counts of this clonotype. The chain uses TRBV20-1 and TRBJ2-5, with D unresolved. V dropped 3 bases and J dropped 2 bases, with 10 bases sitting between them. The CDR3 sequence is 13 residues long. The germline V gene has CDR1 DFQATT and CDR2 SNEGSKA (reference sequence). As DNA, the CDR3 is TGCAGTGCTAGTCGGGCAGCTCAAGAGACCCAGTACTTC. Its protein is CSASRAAQETQYF.

Remarks on this clonotype: A much larger clone sits a single nucleotide away, making a read error possible. V usage is TRBV6-2 or TRBV6-3 and J usage is TRBJ2-7; tentative D call: TRBD1 (6 bases). This CDR3 contains 17 residues. Germline V lookup: CDR1 MNHEY, CDR2 SVGEGT. DNA of the CDR3: TGTGACAGCAGTTACCCAGTCCACAGGGTGAGCTCCTACGAGCAGTACTTC. It translates to CDSSYPVHRVSSYEQYF.

This clonotype came up a few times. A read error may explain this, as a much larger clone is one base away. The V call is TRBV13, the J call TRBJ2-1; a weak D match, TRBD2 (6 bases). Germline V gene lookup returns CDR1 PRHDT and CDR2 FYEKMQ (reference sequence). The CDR3 loop spans 13 amino acids. The DNA for the CDR3 is TGTGCCGGCAGCTCCGGACTAAACTATGAGCAGTTCTTC. It codes for CAGSSGLNYEQFF.

This clonotype was recorded at least ten times. The rearrangement uses TRBV20-1 and TRBJ2-5; 7 bases align to TRBD2. The germline CDR1 and CDR2 sequences are DFQATT and SNEGSKA (reference sequence). CDR3 length equals 15 residues. Trimming took 6 bases from V and 2 from J; bases not matched to a gene: 12. CDR3 DNA: TGCAGTGCGGGCCGCGGGGGAGTGGGGCAAGAGACCCAGTACTTC. Residues: CSAGRGGVGQETQYF.

Ten or more counts support this clonotype. The chain recombines TRBV7-2 with TRBJ2-5; D is possibly TRBD2 (7 bases). Germline CDR1 is SGHTA and CDR2 is FQGNSA. V gave up 5 bases and J gave up 1 base, with 14 bases separating them. This CDR3 has 15 residues. As DNA, the CDR3 is TGTGCCAGCAGCGCCTTGGGGGGGCGCCAAGAGACCCAGTACTTC. Protein sequence: CASSALGGRQETQYF.

This clonotype was recorded at least ten times. The chain's CDR3 is CASSHGLSSYNEQFF. The CDR3, as DNA: TGCGCCAGCAGCCATGGGCTGAGCTCCTACAATGAGCAGTTCTTC. J is TRBJ2-1 and V is TRBV4-1; D is undetermined. This CDR3 has 15 residues. Germline-derived CDR1 and CDR2 are MGHRA and YSYEKL. V dropped 3 bases and J dropped 0 bases, with 9 bases sitting between them.

This clonotype was seen a few times. V is TRBV7-3 and J is TRBJ1-5; D is undetermined. The V gene lost 5 bases and the J gene lost 6 bases, with 11 bases spanning the gap. CDR1 is SGHTA and CDR2 is FQGTGA in the germline V gene. This CDR3 spans 13 amino acids. CDR3 DNA: TGTGCCAGCAGCCACGGAGGCCGTCAGCCCCAGCATTTT. Translated: CASSHGGRQPQHF.

This clonotype appeared many times. This sequence joins TRBV5-1 and TRBJ2-1, with 9 bases lining up with TRBD1. Trimming cost V 1 base and J 6 bases; bases outside gene matches: 5. The CDR3 spans 15 residues. Germline V gene sequence: CDR1 SGHRS, CDR2 YFSETQ. The CDR3 nucleotides read TGCGCCAGCAGCTTGCAGGGACAGGGTTCCAATGAGCAGTTCTTC. Translated: CASSLQGQGSNEQFF.

V gene TRBV20-1 combines with J gene TRBJ1-2; 12 bases fit TRBD1. With 3 bases clipped from V and 8 bases from J, the junction kept 7 bases outside the gene matches. Germline V gene data show CDR1 as DFQATT and CDR2 as SNEGSKA (reference sequence). The CDR3 totals 14 residues. DNA of the CDR3: TGCAGTGCTAGGGGGGGACAGGGGGCTAGGGGCTACACCTTC. Protein sequence: CSARGGQGARGYTF.

This clonotype was observed a handful of times. A read error may produce the germline difference seen at one junction end. The CDR3, as DNA: TGTGCCTGGGACAGGGGGAACAATGCGCAGTTCTTC. It encodes CAWDRGNNAQFF. The chain combines TRBV30 with TRBJ2-1, with 9 bases that match TRBD1. This CDR3 contains 12 residues. CDR1 GTSNPN and CDR2 SVGIG come from the germline V gene (reference sequence).

This clonotype was detected only a few times. The rearrangement uses TRBV24-1 and TRBJ2-1; TRBD1 matches 9 bases. The CDR3 runs 16 residues. V was clipped by 1 base and J by 3 bases; unmatched bases: 3. Per the germline V gene, CDR1 is KGHDR and CDR2 is SFDVKD. For the CDR3, the DNA is TGTGCCACCAGTGATTTATCGGGACAGGGCTACAATGAGCAGTTCTTC. It yields the protein CATSDLSGQGYNEQFF.